A selection of T cell receptor beta chains follows, all from one sample in a study of post-analysis software for immune sequencing data. One entry per CDR3 protein results from TCRdb running MiXCR on the PCR reads. The repertoire holds about 770,000 distinct CDR3 sequences, about half seen once, with approximately 4.4% in the top ten. The sequencing input was blood. The origin of the receptors is a girl between 5 and 17 years old with multiple sclerosis. CDR3s include the opening cysteine and the closing phenylalanine or tryptophan. D genes are given only for firm matches. Size tells how often a clone was seen (once, few, many) or the class of an expanded clone, and some rows leave it out.

DNA: TGTGCCAGCAGCGTACCCCGGACTAGCGGGTCCTACGAGCAGTACTTC
CDR3: CASSVPRTSGSYEQYF
V: TRBV9
J: TRBJ2-7
size: -
D: TRBD2

DNA: TGTGCCAGCAGCTTGGCACGGCGGGAGTGGAAGACCCAGTACTTC
CDR3: CASSLARREWKTQYF
V: TRBV5-6
J: TRBJ2-5
size: -
D: TRBD2

DNA: TGTGCCAGCACCTCGGACGTAAGCTCCTACGAGCAGTACTTC
CDR3: CASTSDVSSYEQYF
V: TRBV7-2
J: TRBJ2-7
size: few
D: -

DNA: TGTGCCAGCAGTTTATTTATCCAGGGTCGGGGCTACACCTTC
CDR3: CASSLFIQGRGYTF
V: TRBV27
J: TRBJ1-2
size: -
D: -

DNA: TGTGCCAGCAGCGTATCACCCAGTCGCGGAGGAGAAAGCATTCAGTACTTC
CDR3: CASSVSPSRGGESIQYF
V: TRBV9
J: TRBJ2-4
size: -
D: -

DNA: TGTGCCACCAGGGGGACCGGGACAGGGGTGGACAATGAGCAGTTCTTC
CDR3: CATRGTGTGVDNEQFF
V: TRBV24-1
J: TRBJ2-1
size: -
D: TRBD1

DNA: TGTGCCAGCAGCCAGGCCCGTGGCCGGAACTATGGCTACACCTTC
CDR3: CASSQARGRNYGYTF
V: TRBV7-2
J: TRBJ1-2
size: -
D: -

DNA: TGTGCCAGCAGTCCGGGACCCTGGTATACGCAGTATTTT
CDR3: CASSPGPWYTQYF
V: TRBV27
J: TRBJ2-3
size: few
D: -

DNA: TGTGCCAGCAGTTCCGGGGGCTGGTATTTGGGGCCTGACGAGCAGTACTTC
CDR3: CASSSGGWYLGPDEQYF
V: TRBV12-3/TRBV12-4
J: TRBJ2-7
size: -
D: -

DNA: TGTGCCAGTAGCTCGACAGGGGAACCCGGCTACACCTTC
CDR3: CASSSTGEPGYTF
V: TRBV7-9
J: TRBJ1-2
size: few
D: TRBD1

DNA: TGCAGTGCTCCCCCTGGGATTTCTACCTACGAGCAGTACTTC
CDR3: CSAPPGISTYEQYF
V: TRBV20-1
J: TRBJ2-7
size: few
D: -

DNA: TGTGCCAGCAGTGACGGGGGTGGGACTGAAAAACTGTTTTTT
CDR3: CASSDGGGTEKLFF
V: TRBV6-1
J: TRBJ1-4
size: few
D: -

DNA: TGCAGTGCCCCGGTTTGGGATTCGGAGACCCAGTACTTC
CDR3: CSAPVWDSETQYF
V: TRBV20-1
J: TRBJ2-5
size: -
D: -

DNA: TGTGCCAGCAGTGAATGGCGGAGGTCTAGCACAGATACGCAGTATTTT
CDR3: CASSEWRRSSTDTQYF
V: TRBV25-1
J: TRBJ2-3
size: few
D: -

DNA: TGCAGTGCTAGTCGGGCGGGAGATGTCCCAGATACGCAGTATTTT
CDR3: CSASRAGDVPDTQYF
V: TRBV20-1
J: TRBJ2-3
size: few
D: TRBD2

DNA: TGTGCCAGCAGTTTGTGGGACACTGATCAGCCCCAGCATTTT
CDR3: CASSLWDTDQPQHF
V: TRBV28
J: TRBJ1-5
size: -
D: -

DNA: TGTGCCAGCAGCATAGCGACGGGAGGGGCAGATACGCAGTATTTT
CDR3: CASSIATGGADTQYF
V: TRBV27
J: TRBJ2-3
size: -
D: TRBD2

DNA: TGCAGTGCTGGGACAGACCAAGAGACCCAGTACTTC
CDR3: CSAGTDQETQYF
V: TRBV20-1
J: TRBJ2-5
size: few
D: TRBD1

DNA: TGCAGTGGACTAGCACGAGAGACCCAGTACTTC
CDR3: CSGLARETQYF
V: TRBV20-1
J: TRBJ2-5
size: -
D: TRBD2

DNA: TGCAGTGCTTACCGGGACAAGAGCTCTGGGGCCAACGTCCTGACTTTC
CDR3: CSAYRDKSSGANVLTF
V: TRBV20-1
J: TRBJ2-6
size: -
D: -

DNA: TGTGCCAGCAGCGGAGAGACTAGCGGGAGGGCTCTCTACAATGAGCAGTTCTTC
CDR3: CASSGETSGRALYNEQFF
V: TRBV7-2
J: TRBJ2-1
size: few
D: TRBD2

DNA: TGTGCCAGCAGCCGCCAACAAGAGACCCAGTACTTC
CDR3: CASSRQQETQYF
V: TRBV14
J: TRBJ2-5
size: few
D: -

DNA: TGTGCCAGCAGGTCAGGGGGTTGGGGTTACGAGCAGTACTTC
CDR3: CASRSGGWGYEQYF
V: TRBV28
J: TRBJ2-7
size: -
D: TRBD1

DNA: TGCGCCAGCAGCCAAGAGGCTTCCTACGGGCAGTACTTC
CDR3: CASSQEASYGQYF
V: TRBV4-1
J: TRBJ2-7
size: -
D: -

DNA: TGCAGCGTTGAACAGGACGGTAGCTCCTACAATGAGCAGTTCTTC
CDR3: CSVEQDGSSYNEQFF
V: TRBV29-1
J: TRBJ2-1
size: few
D: -

DNA: TGCAGTGCTCGAGTGGGCCAGAGCTTTTACAATGAGCAGTTCTTC
CDR3: CSARVGQSFYNEQFF
V: TRBV20-1
J: TRBJ2-1
size: few
D: -

DNA: TGTGCCACCTACCTAGCGGGAGGGACCTACGAGCAGTACTTC
CDR3: CATYLAGGTYEQYF
V: TRBV28
J: TRBJ2-7
size: few
D: TRBD2

DNA: TGTGCCAGCAGCCACCGGAGTAGCGGGAGCTTCGTCGAGCAGTTCTTC
CDR3: CASSHRSSGSFVEQFF
V: TRBV7-9
J: TRBJ2-1
size: -
D: TRBD2

DNA: TGCAGCGCTGGTTGGGGGAGGGCCAATGAGCAGTTCTTC
CDR3: CSAGWGRANEQFF
V: TRBV29-1
J: TRBJ2-1
size: few
D: TRBD2

DNA: TGTGCCAGCAGCCAATCCGACGGAATGGGAGCTTTCTTT
CDR3: CASSQSDGMGAFF
V: TRBV3-1
J: TRBJ1-1
size: -
D: -

DNA: TGCAGCGTTGCCGGGACAGGGGTTTCACATGAGCAGTTCTTC
CDR3: CSVAGTGVSHEQFF
V: TRBV29-1
J: TRBJ2-1
size: -
D: TRBD1

DNA: TGTGCCAAATATGGAGCGGGAGGGCCCCCTCAATCCACAGATACGCAGTATTTT
CDR3: CAKYGAGGPPQSTDTQYF
V: TRBV6-2/TRBV6-3
J: TRBJ2-3
size: few
D: TRBD2

DNA: TGTGCCAGCAGCGTAGCGGGAGTAGGAGAGACCCAGTACTTC
CDR3: CASSVAGVGETQYF
V: TRBV9
J: TRBJ2-5
size: -
D: -

DNA: TGTGCCACCAGCAGAGTAGGCAGGGGAAAGGACAATGAGCAGTTCTTC
CDR3: CATSRVGRGKDNEQFF
V: TRBV15
J: TRBJ2-1
size: few
D: -

DNA: TGTGCCAGCAGTTTAAAGGAAACTGAGCAGTACTTC
CDR3: CASSLKETEQYF
V: TRBV12-3/TRBV12-4
J: TRBJ2-7
size: once
D: -

DNA: TGTGCCAGCAGCCCCGGGGGGGCTGGCTCCTACAATGAGCAGTTCTTC
CDR3: CASSPGGAGSYNEQFF
V: TRBV6-7
J: TRBJ2-1
size: -
D: TRBD2

DNA: TGTGCCAGCAGCCGCCTGCGGACAGGTGACACAGATACGCAGTATTTT
CDR3: CASSRLRTGDTDTQYF
V: TRBV12-3/TRBV12-4
J: TRBJ2-3
size: few
D: TRBD1

DNA: TGCAGTGCTACTGTGACAGTTGTGGAGCAGTACTTC
CDR3: CSATVTVVEQYF
V: TRBV20-1
J: TRBJ2-5
size: few
D: -

DNA: TGTGCCAGCAGCTCACCGGGACTAGGATCAGATACGCAGTATTTT
CDR3: CASSSPGLGSDTQYF
V: TRBV6-6
J: TRBJ2-3
size: few
D: TRBD2